This T cell receptor beta chain was identified during a study of T cell responses to AZD1222 COVID-19 vaccine. Produced via immunoSEQ multiplex PCR; TCRdb's table is partial and in-frame only. Of about 56,000 clones listed, 75% to 90% are singletons. Study results and caveats: Only a handful of AZD1222 recipients, about six in all, had baseline seropositivity.

Germline-derived CDR1 and CDR2 are MRHNA and SNTAGT. CDR3 length: 16 residues. Trimming cost V 0 bases and J 5 bases; bases outside gene matches: 4. Concerning this clone: No antigen is known for it.

This TCR came from an adult in good health. The V gene is TRBV6-4, the J gene TRBJ2-2; 9 bases map to TRBD1. The specimen comprised peripheral blood, sampled on day 0 of AZD1222 vaccination. The CDR3 sequence: CASSDSMGQGTGELFF. Written as DNA, the CDR3 is TGTGCCAGCAGTGACTCTATGGGACAGGGAACCGGGGAGCTGTTTTTT.